This T cell receptor beta chain comes out of a study of long-term antiretroviral therapy in people with HIV. Study background: The oldest samples precede the 2015 immediate-ART recommendation by about a decade. Study conclusions and caveats: Controls showed broader CDR3 length ranges than did the HIV repertoires. Clones with expansion before ART led the repertoire at all time points. Possibly under older ART regimens, blood was drawn between about 2003 and 2017.

To note about this clone: Its antigen is undetermined.

CDR3 length: 15 amino acids. Germline V gene sequence: CDR1 SGHRS, CDR2 YFSETQ. Deletions cut 6 bases from V and 3 bases from J, with 17 bases between. At survey level, the immunoSEQ assay was run in its v3.0 version. The protocol was immunoSEQ multiplex PCR, while the TCRdb copy is restricted to in-frame clones and leaves out a portion. The repertoire consists of approximately 24,000 clones, with approximately 79% occurring once and the leading ten covering around 10%. The sequenced sample was unsorted PBMCs, obtained 2.1 years after starting antiretroviral therapy. The rearrangement joins TRBV5-1 to TRBJ2-3; a weak D match, TRBD2 (6 bases). The receptor comes from a man aged 30-40 years with HIV. The chain's CDR3 is CASTPRVLATDTQYF. Written as DNA, the CDR3 is TGCGCCAGCACCCCGAGGGTCCTAGCGACAGATACGCAGTATTTT.